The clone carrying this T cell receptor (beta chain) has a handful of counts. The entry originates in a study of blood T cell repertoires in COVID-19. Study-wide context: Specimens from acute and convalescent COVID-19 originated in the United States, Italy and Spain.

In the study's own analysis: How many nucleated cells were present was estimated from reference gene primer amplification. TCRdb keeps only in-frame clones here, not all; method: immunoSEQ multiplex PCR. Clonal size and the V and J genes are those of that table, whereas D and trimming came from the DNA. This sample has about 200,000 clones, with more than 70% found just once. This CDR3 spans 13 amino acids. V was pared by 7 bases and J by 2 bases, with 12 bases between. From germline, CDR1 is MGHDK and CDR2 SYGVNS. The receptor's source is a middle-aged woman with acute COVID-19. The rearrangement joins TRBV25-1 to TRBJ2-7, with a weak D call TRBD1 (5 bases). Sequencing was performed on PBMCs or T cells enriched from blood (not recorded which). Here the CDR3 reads CASTQGAPYEQYF. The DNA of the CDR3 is TGTGCCAGCACTCAAGGGGCTCCCTACGAGCAGTACTTC.